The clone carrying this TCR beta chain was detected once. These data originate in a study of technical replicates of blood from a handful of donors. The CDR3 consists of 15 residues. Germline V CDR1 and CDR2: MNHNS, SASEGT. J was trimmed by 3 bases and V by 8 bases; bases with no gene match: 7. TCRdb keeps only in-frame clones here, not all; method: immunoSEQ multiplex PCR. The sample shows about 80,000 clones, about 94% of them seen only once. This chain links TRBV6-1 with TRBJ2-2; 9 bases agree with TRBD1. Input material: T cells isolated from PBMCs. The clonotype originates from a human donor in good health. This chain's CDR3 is CASLGQGWYTGELFF. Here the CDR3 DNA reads TGTGCCAGCTTGGGACAGGGCTGGTACACCGGGGAGCTGTTTTTT.